This T cell receptor (beta chain) was captured by sequencing in a study of Ad26.COV2.S vaccination and SARS-CoV-2 variants. Repertoires were generated with immunoSEQ multiplex PCR, while TCRdb's copy carries only in-frame clones and drops some. There are 300,000 to 400,000 clones in the sample; less than 90% occur only once, and 6.4% lies in the top ten. Per the germline V gene, CDR1 is MNHEY and CDR2 is SVGEGT. The CDR3 has 13 residues. V trimming: 5 bases; J trimming: 0 bases; junction bases outside the gene matches: 0. The sample's treatment: some 19 received Ad26.COV2.S at low or high dose, single or two shots; a few received placebo; per-sample allocation not given. Vaccine and placebo recipients were sampled on day 63 after the first injection.

This specimen consisted of peripheral blood, obtained in a trial of Ad26.COV2.S vaccine versus placebo. The clonotype originates from a person between 18 and 60 years old who received the Ad26.COV2.S COVID-19 vaccine or a placebo. The chain has TRBV6-2 or TRBV6-3 and TRBJ1-1, with 7 bases fitting TRBD1. CDR3 sequence reads: CASSGQVNTEAFF. CDR3 DNA sequence: TGTGCCAGCAGTGGACAGGTGAACACTGAAGCTTTCTTT.